The rows below give T cell receptor beta chains drawn from one sample of a study of T cell responses to AZD1222 COVID-19 vaccine. Using immunoSEQ multiplex PCR, the repertoire was profiled, and TCRdb retains in-frame clones only, with some absent. This sample has about 140,000 clones, with 88% found just once. The sample was peripheral blood, taken 28 days after the second dose of the MenACWY control vaccine. The receptors originated from an adult who received the MenACWY meningococcal vaccine as a control. The CDR3 runs from the conserved cysteine through the conserved F or W. The D gene is left open where the match is weak. Part of the rows lack a size; the others show once, few, many or a class for expanded clones.

>once|-|13|TRBV20-1|TRBJ1-5
CSASNFRVEPQHF
TGCAGTGCTAGTAATTTCCGGGTCGAGCCCCAGCATTTT
>-|-|13|TRBV30|TRBJ1-4
CAWSPSSNEKLFF
TGTGCCTGGAGCCCGAGTTCTAATGAAAAACTGTTTTTT
>-|TRBD2|15|TRBV19|TRBJ2-3
CASRSGGGSTDTQYF
TGTGCCAGTCGGAGCGGGGGGGGCAGCACAGATACGCAGTATTTT
>-|-|16|TRBV2|TRBJ1-4
CASSVPQQAVNEKLFF
TGTGCCAGCAGTGTCCCCCAGCAGGCGGTTAATGAAAAACTGTTTTTT
>once|-|16|TRBV6-5|TRBJ2-6
CASSYSREGGANVLTF
TGTGCCAGCAGTTACTCGAGGGAAGGTGGGGCCAACGTCCTGACTTTC
>-|TRBD1|13|TRBV5-4|TRBJ1-5
CASSGGSNQPQHF
TGTGCCAGCTCAGGGGGTAGCAATCAGCCCCAGCATTTT
>-|TRBD1|14|TRBV6-6|TRBJ1-5
CATQLGGEGQPQHF
TGTGCCACTCAACTAGGGGGCGAGGGTCAGCCCCAGCATTTT
>-|-|14|TRBV13|TRBJ2-2
CASSLQWRTGELFF
TGTGCCAGCAGCTTACAGTGGCGGACCGGGGAGCTGTTTTTT
>-|-|13|TRBV19|TRBJ2-7
CASSIEVGGEQYF
TGTGCCAGTAGTATAGAGGTTGGTGGCGAGCAGTACTTC
>-|-|13|TRBV29-1|TRBJ1-2
CSADPQGKDGYTF
TGCAGCGCCGATCCACAGGGAAAGGATGGCTACACCTTC
>-|TRBD1|16|TRBV19|TRBJ2-2
CASRNLGTGVGGELFF
TGTGCCAGTAGGAACTTAGGGACAGGGGTAGGCGGGGAGCTGTTTTTT
>once|-|16|TRBV3-1/TRBV3-2|TRBJ1-4
CASSRGMDGVDGKLFF
TGTGCCAGCAGCCGCGGAATGGATGGGGTGGATGGAAAACTGTTTTTT
>-|TRBD1|13|TRBV3-1/TRBV3-2|TRBJ2-7
CASSRRGQIEQYF
TGTGCCAGCAGCCGCAGGGGGCAGATCGAGCAGTACTTC
>-|-|12|TRBV6-5|TRBJ1-4
CASSYAGEKLFF
TGTGCCAGCAGTTACGCAGGGGAAAAACTGTTTTTT
>-|-|15|TRBV6-2/TRBV6-3|TRBJ1-2
CASSYGGTVFYGYTF
TGTGCCAGCAGTTACGGGGGCACGGTCTTCTATGGCTACACCTTC
>-|-|14|TRBV7-9|TRBJ2-1
CASSLDALSHEQFF
TGTGCCAGCAGCTTAGATGCCCTGAGCCATGAGCAGTTCTTC
>few|TRBD1|15|TRBV6-5|TRBJ2-7
CASSYDGQGWYEQYF
TGTGCCAGCAGTTACGATGGACAGGGATGGTACGAGCAGTACTTC
>-|-|14|TRBV7-9|TRBJ2-7
CASSLAAEPYEQYF
TGTGCCAGCAGCTTAGCGGCAGAACCTTACGAGCAGTACTTC
>-|TRBD2|14|TRBV7-9|TRBJ2-3
CASSLAGHTDTQYF
TGTGCCAGCAGTCTAGCGGGACACACAGATACGCAGTATTTT
>once|TRBD1|16|TRBV7-2|TRBJ1-1
CASSLEGNRGRAEAFF
TGTGCCAGCAGCTTAGAGGGGAACAGGGGGCGAGCTGAAGCTTTCTTT
>-|TRBD1|17|TRBV5-1|TRBJ1-4
CASSFSGQGATNEKLFF
TGCGCCAGCAGCTTCTCCGGACAGGGAGCAACTAATGAAAAACTGTTTTTT
>-|-|16|TRBV7-8|TRBJ1-1
CASSWAVLVLNTEAFF
TGTGCCAGCAGCTGGGCCGTGTTAGTGTTGAACACTGAAGCTTTCTTT
>-|-|12|TRBV2|TRBJ1-4
CASNTGGTPPFF
TGTGCCAGCAATACGGGTGGGACACCCCCGTTTTTT
>once|-|13|TRBV25-1|TRBJ2-5
CASSGGPQETQYF
TGTGCCAGCAGTGGGGGACCCCAAGAGACCCAGTACTTC
>-|-|15|TRBV15|TRBJ1-2
CATSRDLGGAGGYTF
TGTGCCACCAGCAGAGATCTCGGGGGGGCAGGAGGCTACACCTTC
>once|-|14|TRBV3-1/TRBV3-2|TRBJ1-1
CASSHRPGNTEAFF
TGTGCCAGCAGCCACAGACCGGGGAACACTGAAGCTTTCTTT
>-|TRBD1|19|TRBV11-3|TRBJ2-1
CASSYPGTGTSSSYNEQFF
TGTGCCAGCAGCTACCCCGGGACAGGGACTTCTAGCTCCTACAATGAGCAGTTCTTC
>-|TRBD1|15|TRBV7-8|TRBJ2-7
CASSPRDRRTYEQYF
TGTGCCAGCAGCCCCCGGGACAGGAGGACCTACGAGCAGTACTTC
>-|TRBD2|15|TRBV5-1|TRBJ2-1
CASSPGLASYNEQFF
TGCGCCAGCAGCCCGGGACTAGCGAGCTACAATGAGCAGTTCTTC
>-|-|18|TRBV21-1|TRBJ1-5
CASSKSPQGMYSNQPQHF
TGTGCCAGCAGCAAATCCCCCCAGGGGATGTATAGCAATCAGCCCCAGCATTTT
>-|-|17|TRBV9|TRBJ2-2
CASSVGRVTSFSGELFF
TGTGCCAGCAGCGTAGGCCGTGTGACTAGTTTTTCTGGGGAGCTGTTTTTT
>-|-|15|TRBV7-2|TRBJ1-5
CASSLKGVSNQPQHF
TGTGCCAGCAGCTTAAAAGGTGTTAGCAATCAGCCCCAGCATTTT
>-|-|11|TRBV2|TRBJ2-1
CASKQNNEQFF
TGTGCCAGCAAACAAAACAATGAGCAGTTCTTC
>-|-|13|TRBV9|TRBJ1-4
CASSRAQNEKLFF
TGTGCCAGCAGCCGGGCTCAAAATGAAAAACTGTTTTTT
>-|-|14|TRBV6-5|TRBJ2-7
CASSSPGASYEQYF
TGTGCCAGCAGTTCGCCGGGGGCCTCCTACGAGCAGTACTTC
>few|-|14|TRBV30|TRBJ1-1
CAWSVGTRNTEAFF
TGTGCCTGGAGTGTAGGGACAAGGAACACTGAAGCTTTCTTT
>-|-|12|TRBV19|TRBJ1-5
CASAGWDQPQHF
TGTGCCAGTGCTGGATGGGATCAGCCCCAGCATTTT
>once|TRBD1|12|TRBV6-1|TRBJ2-1
CASSSGQGEQFF
TGTGCCAGCAGTTCCGGACAGGGGGAGCAGTTCTTC
>-|TRBD2|16|TRBV9|TRBJ2-2
CASSPRTSGGGGELFF
TGTGCCAGCAGCCCTCGGACTAGCGGGGGAGGCGGGGAGCTGTTTTTT
>-|-|14|TRBV27|TRBJ2-7
CASRPRVNSYEQYF
TGTGCCAGCCGTCCGAGGGTCAACTCCTACGAGCAGTACTTC
>-|TRBD1|14|TRBV5-1|TRBJ2-5
CASSSTGNQETQYF
TGCGCCAGCAGCTCGACAGGGAACCAAGAGACCCAGTACTTC
>few|TRBD1|15|TRBV5-1|TRBJ1-6
CASSPGQTYNSPLHF
TGCGCCAGCAGCCCGGGACAGACTTATAATTCACCCCTCCACTTT
>-|-|15|TRBV7-3|TRBJ1-6
CASSLSGDLGMRLHF
TGTGCCAGCAGCTTAAGCGGGGACCTCGGAATGCGCCTCCACTTT
>-|-|12|TRBV7-3|TRBJ1-2
CASSSGRGGYTF
TGTGCCAGCAGCTCGGGCAGAGGGGGCTACACCTTC
>once|TRBD2|17|TRBV14|TRBJ2-7
CASSQTSGRAFSYEQYF
TGTGCCAGCAGCCAAACTAGCGGGAGGGCGTTCTCCTACGAGCAGTACTTC
>-|TRBD1|15|TRBV5-1|TRBJ1-2
CASSWGQQSNYGYTF
TGCGCCAGCAGCTGGGGACAGCAGTCTAACTATGGCTACACCTTC
>-|-|16|TRBV7-2|TRBJ1-1
CASSLDYGVSNTEAFF
TGTGCCAGCAGCTTAGATTACGGGGTTAGTAACACTGAAGCTTTCTTT
>-|-|15|TRBV4-2|TRBJ2-5
CASSQDPLVRETQYF
TGTGCCAGCAGCCAAGACCCTCTCGTGAGAGAGACCCAGTACTTC
>-|-|16|TRBV7-9|TRBJ1-1
CASSLARGGGYAEAFF
TGTGCCAGCAGCTTAGCGAGGGGAGGAGGGTACGCTGAAGCTTTCTTT
>-|TRBD1|14|TRBV5-6|TRBJ1-2
CASSGGTGGYGYTF
TGTGCCAGCAGCGGTGGGACAGGGGGGTATGGCTACACCTTC
>few|-|13|TRBV29-1|TRBJ1-1
CSVEVTEITEAFF
TGCAGCGTTGAGGTGACAGAAATCACTGAAGCTTTCTTT
>-|-|15|TRBV28|TRBJ2-1
CASSLGATPYNEQFF
TGTGCCAGCAGTTTAGGTGCAACCCCCTACAATGAGCAGTTCTTC
>-|-|11|TRBV10-3|TRBJ1-3
CGAGPGNTIYF
TGTGGGGCGGGTCCTGGAAACACCATATATTTT
>-|TRBD2|14|TRBV2|TRBJ2-5
CASSGSGGLQTQYF
TGTGCCAGCAGCGGGAGCGGGGGGTTGCAGACCCAGTACTTC
>-|-|15|TRBV3-1/TRBV3-2|TRBJ1-5
CASSPAVGGNQPQHF
TGTGCCAGCAGCCCGGCGGTGGGCGGCAATCAGCCCCAGCATTTT
>-|-|16|TRBV2|TRBJ2-6
CASTPGGNRGANVLTF
TGTGCCAGCACCCCTGGGGGGAACCGTGGGGCCAACGTCCTGACTTTC
>-|TRBD2|17|TRBV28|TRBJ2-3
CASSLWTSGVSTDTQYF
TGTGCCAGCAGTCTATGGACTAGCGGGGTTAGCACAGATACGCAGTATTTT
>-|TRBD2|17|TRBV7-3|TRBJ2-5
CASSLTSVLAGDGTQYF
TGTGCCAGCAGCTTAACTTCCGTACTAGCGGGGGATGGGACCCAGTACTTC
>-|-|13|TRBV28|TRBJ1-4
CASSPYRAEKLFF
TGTGCCAGCAGTCCGTACAGGGCTGAAAAACTGTTTTTT
>-|TRBD2|13|TRBV29-1|TRBJ2-7
CSVGRREGYEQYF
TGCAGCGTTGGACGCAGGGAGGGTTACGAGCAGTACTTC